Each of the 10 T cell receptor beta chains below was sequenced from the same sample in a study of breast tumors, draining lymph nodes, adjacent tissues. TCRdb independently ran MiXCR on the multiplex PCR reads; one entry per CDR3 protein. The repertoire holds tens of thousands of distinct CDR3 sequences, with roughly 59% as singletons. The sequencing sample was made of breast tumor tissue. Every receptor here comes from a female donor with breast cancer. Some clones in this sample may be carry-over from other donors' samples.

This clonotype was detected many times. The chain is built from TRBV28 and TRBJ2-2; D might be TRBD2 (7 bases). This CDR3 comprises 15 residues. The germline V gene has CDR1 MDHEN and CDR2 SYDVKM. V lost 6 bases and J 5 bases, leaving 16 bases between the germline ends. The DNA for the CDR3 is TGTGCCAGCAGCCCGAGGGGGGGTGGAACCGGGGAGCTGTTTTTT. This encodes CASSPRGGGTGELFF. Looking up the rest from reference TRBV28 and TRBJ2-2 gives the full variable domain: DVKVTQSSRYLVKRTGEKVFLECVQDMDHENMFWYRQDPGLGLRLIYFSYDVKMKEKGDIPEGYSVSREKKERFSLILESASTNQTSMYLCASSPRGGGTGELFFGEGSRLTVL.

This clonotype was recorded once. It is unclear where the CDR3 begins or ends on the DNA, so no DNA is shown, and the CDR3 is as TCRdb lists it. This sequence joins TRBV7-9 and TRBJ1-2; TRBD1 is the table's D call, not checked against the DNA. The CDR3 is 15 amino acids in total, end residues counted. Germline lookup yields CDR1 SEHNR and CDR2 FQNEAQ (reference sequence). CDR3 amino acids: CASSPSQGTVGVGTF.

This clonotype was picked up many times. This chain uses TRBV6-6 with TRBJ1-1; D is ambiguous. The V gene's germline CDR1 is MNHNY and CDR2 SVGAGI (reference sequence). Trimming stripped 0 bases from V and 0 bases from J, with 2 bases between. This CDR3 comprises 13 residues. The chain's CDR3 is CASSYSMNTEAFF. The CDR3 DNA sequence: TGTGCCAGCAGTTACTCCATGAACACTGAAGCTTTCTTT.

CDR3 in amino acids: CATSSEALDTGELFGYTF. Here the CDR3 DNA reads TGTGCCACCAGCTCTGAAGCGTTGGACACCGGGGAGCTGTTTGGCTACACCTTC. The chain uses TRBV24-1 and TRBJ1-2; D possibly corresponds to TRBD1 (5 bases). This CDR3 is 18 amino acids long. V lost 7 bases and J 7 bases, leaving 30 bases between the germline ends. Germline V CDR1 and CDR2: KGHDR, SFDVKD.

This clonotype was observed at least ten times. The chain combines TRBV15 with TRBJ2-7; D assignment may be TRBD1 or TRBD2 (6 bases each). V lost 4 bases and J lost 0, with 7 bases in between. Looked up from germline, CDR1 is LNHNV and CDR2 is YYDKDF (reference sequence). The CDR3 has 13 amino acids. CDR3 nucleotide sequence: TGTGCCACCAGCAAGGGGGGCTCCTACGAGCAGTACTTC. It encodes CATSKGGSYEQYF.

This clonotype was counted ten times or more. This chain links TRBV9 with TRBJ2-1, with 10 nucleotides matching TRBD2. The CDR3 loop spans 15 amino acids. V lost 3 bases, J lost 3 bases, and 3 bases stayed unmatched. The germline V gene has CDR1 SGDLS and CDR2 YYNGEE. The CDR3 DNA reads TGTGCCAGCAGCGAGCGACTAGCGGGCTACAATGAGCAGTTCTTC. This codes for CASSERLAGYNEQFF. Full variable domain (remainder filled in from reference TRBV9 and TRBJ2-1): DSGVTQTPKHLITATGQRVTLRCSPRSGDLSVYWYQQSLDQGLQFLIQYYNGEERAKGNILERFSAQQFPDLHSELNLSSLELGDSALYFCASSERLAGYNEQFFGPGTRLTVL.

CDR3 protein: CASSQDNGPRGYTF. The DNA for the CDR3 is TGCGCCAGCAGCCAAGATAACGGCCCCAGGGGCTACACCTTC. V and J are TRBV4-3 and TRBJ1-2, with D hard to call. Germline V CDR1 and CDR2: LGHNA, YSLEER. V was pared by 0 bases and J by 8 bases, with 13 bases between. This CDR3 is 14 amino acids long.

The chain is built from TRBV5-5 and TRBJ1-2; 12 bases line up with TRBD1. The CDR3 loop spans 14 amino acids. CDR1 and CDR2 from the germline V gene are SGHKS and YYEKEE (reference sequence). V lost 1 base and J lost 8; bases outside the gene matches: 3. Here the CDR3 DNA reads TGTGCCAGCAGCTTGATGGGACAGGGGGCAGGCTACACCTTC. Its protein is CASSLMGQGAGYTF. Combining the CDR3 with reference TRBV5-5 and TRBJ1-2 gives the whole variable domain DAGVTQSPTHLIKTRGQQVTLRCSPISGHKSVSWYQQVLGQGPQFIFQYYEKEERGRGNFPDRFSARQFPNYSSELNVNALLLGDSALYLCASSLMGQGAGYTFGSGTRLTVV.

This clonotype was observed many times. This chain's CDR3 is CATSRDGGGTDTQYF. The CDR3 nucleotides read TGTGCCACCAGCAGAGATGGAGGGGGCACAGATACGCAGTATTTT. The rearrangement joins TRBV15 to TRBJ2-3; D may be TRBD2 (6 bases). Looked up from germline, CDR1 is LNHNV and CDR2 is YYDKDF (reference sequence). The CDR3 extends over 15 amino acids. The V gene lost 0 bases and the J gene lost 1 base, with 8 bases spanning the gap. Combining the CDR3 with reference TRBV15 and TRBJ2-3 gives the whole variable domain DAMVIQNPRYQVTQFGKPVTLSCSQTLNHNVMYWYQQKSSQAPKLLFHYYDKDFNNEADTPDNFQSRRPNTSFCFLDIRSPGLGDTAMYLCATSRDGGGTDTQYFGPGTRLTVL.

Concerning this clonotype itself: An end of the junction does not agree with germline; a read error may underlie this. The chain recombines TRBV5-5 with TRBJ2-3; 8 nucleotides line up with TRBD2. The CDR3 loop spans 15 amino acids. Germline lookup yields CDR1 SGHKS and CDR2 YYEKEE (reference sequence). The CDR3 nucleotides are TGCGCCAGCAGGGCAGGGAGTGGGACTAGGAATACGCAGTATTTT. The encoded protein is CASRAGSGTRNTQYF.